This TCR beta chain was sequenced for a study of T cells in localized non-small cell lung cancer. General observations from the study: As only one tumor region underwent sequencing, heterogeneity remains possible. Researchers found a median roughly 50 of the top 100 tumor clones in adjacent lung. Adjacent uninvolved lung had the highest clonality, suggesting focused antigen responses.

On this clone: As yet, its antigen is unknown.

Germline V gives CDR1 SGHTA, CDR2 FQGNSA. With V trimmed by 1 base and J by 7 bases, 7 bases remained unmatched. The CDR3 loop spans 15 amino acids. TCRdb's table, derived via immunoSEQ multiplex PCR, lists solely in-frame clones and lacks some. The sample lists fewer than 13,000 clones, around 83% occurring once. Source: peripheral blood, taken before any cancer treatment. This sequence joins TRBV7-2 and TRBJ2-3, with 8 bases aligning to TRBD2. The TCR was taken from an older male donor with stage III lung adenocarcinoma. CDR3 amino acids: CASSLDRRGAHTQYF. Written as DNA, the CDR3 is TGTGCCAGCAGCTTAGATCGGCGGGGGGCCCATACGCAGTATTTT.